Presented here are 9 T cell receptor beta chains from one specimen sequenced in a study of tumor-infiltrating lymphocytes in primary liver carcinoma (dated by TCRdb to the late 2010s). TCRdb lists the instrument as Illumina HiSeq 2500. TCRbeta-specific cDNA was reverse-transcribed from 500 ng total RNA using a constant-region primer and ProtoScript II reverse transcriptase. The TCRbeta libraries were prepared through three rounds of nested multiplex PCR following a slightly modified ARM-PCR procedure. Each of the first two PCR rounds ran for about 10 cycles and used multiplex TRBV1-TRBV30 forward primers together with a Cbeta reverse primer. TCRdb cleaned the public reads at Q25 with fastp, built clones with MiXCR and kept in-frame beta chains. A single entry per CDR3 protein holds the most common genes and DNA from its merged rows. The sample table shows a few hundred thousand distinct CDR3 sequences, and roughly three fifths are seen once. About 18% of the sample rests with the top ten.

Blood RNA was extracted from unsorted whole blood using TRIzol reagent, and germline DNA was obtained with the DNeasy Blood & Tissue kit. Sequencing was carried out using peripheral blood. Receptor source: a woman under 40 with primary liver carcinoma and hepatitis B virus infection.

Details on this clonotype: Given the absence of the conserved phenylalanine or tryptophan at the CDR3 end, a read error is likely. V gene TRBV29-1 combines with J gene TRBJ2-6; D uncertain. The CDR3 totals 16 residues. CDR1 and CDR2 from the germline V gene are SQVTM and ANQGSEA. In nucleotides, the CDR3 is TGCAGCGTTGAAGACGGAACCTTCTCTGGGGTCAACGTCCTGACTCTC. This sequence encodes CSVEDGTFSGVNVLTL.

The chain uses TRBV28 and TRBJ2-4, with D possibly TRBD2 on 6 matching bases. Germline CDR1 and CDR2: MDHEN and SYDVKM. The length of the CDR3 is 15 residues. V was clipped by 2 bases and J by 16 bases, with 24 bases between them. The CDR3 DNA sequence: TGTGCCAGCAGTTTAGGGGGGACGGGAAAAAACACTCTTTACTTC. It is translated as CASSLGGTGKNTLYF.

This sequence joins TRBV28 and TRBJ2-2; D tentatively fits TRBD1 or TRBD2 (7 bases each). Germline V gives CDR1 MDHEN, CDR2 SYDVKM. With 4 bases removed from V and 3 bases from J, the gap between germline ends came to 9 bases. There are 14 residues in the CDR3. Written as DNA, the CDR3 is TGTGCCAGCAGTTCAGGGGGGGACACCGGGGAGCTGTTTTTT. Amino acids: CASSSGGDTGELFF.

This clonotype was seen ten or more times. The rearrangement uses TRBV12-3 or TRBV12-4 and TRBJ2-6; D is tentatively TRBD1 or TRBD2 (6 bases each). The CDR3 loop spans 17 amino acids. V was shortened by 3 bases and J by 1 base, with 13 bases between the two germline ends. CDR3: CASSFAQGGSGANVLTF. For the CDR3, the DNA is TGTGCCAGCAGTTTTGCACAGGGAGGTTCTGGGGCCAACGTCCTGACTTTC.

The chain combines TRBV30 with TRBJ1-1; tentatively, D is TRBD1 (6 bases). CDR1 and CDR2 (germline): GTSNPN, SVGIG (reference sequence). V lost 7 bases, J lost 6 bases, and 21 bases lay in between. This CDR3 contains 14 residues. CDR3 sequence (DNA): TGTGCCTCTACACGACAGGCTGTAAGCGCTGAAGCTTTCTTT. Protein: CASTRQAVSAEAFF.

Turning to this clonotype: Being one base from a much bigger clone, this may be a read error. The genes are TRBV12-3 or TRBV12-4 and TRBJ2-2, with a possible D match to TRBD2 (5 bases). CDR3 length: 13 amino acids. CDR3 nucleotides: TGTGCCAGCAGTTTCCCGTATACCGGGGAGCTGATTTTT. It translates to CASSFPYTGELIF.

Remarks on this clonotype: A junction end diverges from the germline sequence, so it may reflect a read error. The CDR3 region has the DNA TGTGCCAGCAACTTACATAGCGGGAAAATCGGCACAGATACGCAGTATTTT. It specifies CASNLHSGKIGTDTQYF. The rearrangement uses TRBV7-9 and TRBJ2-3; 8 bases agree with TRBD2. There are 17 residues in the CDR3. CDR1 and CDR2 (germline): SEHNR, FQNEAQ (reference sequence). Looking up the rest from reference TRBV7-9 and TRBJ2-3 gives the full variable domain: DTGVSQNPRHKITKRGQNVTFRCDPISEHNRLYWYRQTLGQGPEFLTYFQNEAQLEKSRLLSDRFSAERPKGSFSTLEIQRTEQGDSAMYLCASNLHSGKIGTDTQYFGPGTRLTVL.

The V and J genes are TRBV6-1 and TRBJ2-7; unclear D gene. Trimming shortened V by 10 bases and J by 3 bases, and 16 bases separated the two germline ends. The CDR3 contains 13 residues. Germline CDR1 reads MNHNS; CDR2 reads SASEGT. DNA for the CDR3: TGTGCCATCAACCTAACCCCCCTCTACGAGCAGTACTTC. This codes for CAINLTPLYEQYF.

The chain carries TRBV4-1 and TRBJ2-6; 10 nucleotides align to TRBD2. Germline trimming cut 1 base from V and 3 bases from J; bases unmatched to any gene: 6. Looked up from germline, CDR1 is MGHRA and CDR2 is YSYEKL. The CDR3 spans 18 residues. CDR3 nucleotides: TGCGCCAGCAGCCAAGGACTAGCGGGCACTTGTGGGGCCAACGTCCTGACTTTC. Translated, it gives CASSQGLAGTCGANVLTF.